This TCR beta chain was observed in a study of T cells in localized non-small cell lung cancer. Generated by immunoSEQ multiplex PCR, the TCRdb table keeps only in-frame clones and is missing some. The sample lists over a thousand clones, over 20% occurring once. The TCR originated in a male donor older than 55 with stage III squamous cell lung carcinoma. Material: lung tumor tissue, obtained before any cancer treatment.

CDR3 sequence (DNA): TGTGCCAGTAGTTCGCTCGGGGGGACAGATACGCAGTATTTT. As protein: CASSSLGGTDTQYF. The chain links TRBV19 to TRBJ2-3; 7 nucleotides agree with TRBD2. CDR1 and CDR2 (germline): LNHDA, SQIVND (reference sequence). The CDR3 consists of 14 residues. V shed 5 bases, J shed 3 bases, and the junction held 5 bases outside the gene matches.